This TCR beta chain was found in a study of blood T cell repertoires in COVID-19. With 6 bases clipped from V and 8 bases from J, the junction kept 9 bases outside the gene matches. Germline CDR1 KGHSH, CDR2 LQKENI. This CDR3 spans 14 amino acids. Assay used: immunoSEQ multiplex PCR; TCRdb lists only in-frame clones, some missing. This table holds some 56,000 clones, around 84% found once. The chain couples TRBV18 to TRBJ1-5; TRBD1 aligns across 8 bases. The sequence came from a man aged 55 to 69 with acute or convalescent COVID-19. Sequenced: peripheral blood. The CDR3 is CASSRTGQYEPQHF. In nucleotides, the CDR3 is TGTGCCAGCTCGCGGACAGGGCAGTATGAGCCCCAGCATTTT.